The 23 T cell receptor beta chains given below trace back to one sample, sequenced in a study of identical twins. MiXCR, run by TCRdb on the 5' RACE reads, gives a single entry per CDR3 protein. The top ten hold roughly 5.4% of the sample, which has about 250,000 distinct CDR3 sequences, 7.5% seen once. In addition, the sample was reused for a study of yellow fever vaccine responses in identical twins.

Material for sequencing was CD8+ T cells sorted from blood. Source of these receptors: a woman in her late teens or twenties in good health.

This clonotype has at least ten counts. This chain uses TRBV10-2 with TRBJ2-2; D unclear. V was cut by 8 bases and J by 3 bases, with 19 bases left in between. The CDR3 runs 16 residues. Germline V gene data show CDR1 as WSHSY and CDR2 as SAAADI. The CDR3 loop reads CASLLGPELYTGELFF. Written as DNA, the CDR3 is TGCGCCAGCCTCCTAGGCCCTGAACTATACACCGGGGAGCTGTTTTTT.

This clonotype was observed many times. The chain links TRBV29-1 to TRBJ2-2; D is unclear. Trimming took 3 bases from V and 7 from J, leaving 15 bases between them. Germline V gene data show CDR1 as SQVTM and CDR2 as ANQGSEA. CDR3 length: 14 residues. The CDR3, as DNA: TGCAGCGTTGACAACCCCATGGCTGTCGGGGAGCTGTTTTTT. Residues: CSVDNPMAVGELFF.

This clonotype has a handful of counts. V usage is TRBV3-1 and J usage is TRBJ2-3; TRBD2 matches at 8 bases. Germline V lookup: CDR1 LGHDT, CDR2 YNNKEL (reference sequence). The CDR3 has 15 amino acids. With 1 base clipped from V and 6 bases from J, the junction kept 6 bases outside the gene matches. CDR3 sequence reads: CASSQVPLAVDTQYF. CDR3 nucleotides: TGTGCCAGCAGCCAAGTACCACTAGCGGTGGATACGCAGTATTTT.

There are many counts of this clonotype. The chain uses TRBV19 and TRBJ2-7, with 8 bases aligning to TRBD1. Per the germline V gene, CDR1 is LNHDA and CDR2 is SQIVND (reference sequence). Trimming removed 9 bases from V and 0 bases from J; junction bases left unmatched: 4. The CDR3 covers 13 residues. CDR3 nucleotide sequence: TGTGCCAGAGATGACAGGGGCTCCTACGAGCAGTACTTC. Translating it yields CARDDRGSYEQYF.

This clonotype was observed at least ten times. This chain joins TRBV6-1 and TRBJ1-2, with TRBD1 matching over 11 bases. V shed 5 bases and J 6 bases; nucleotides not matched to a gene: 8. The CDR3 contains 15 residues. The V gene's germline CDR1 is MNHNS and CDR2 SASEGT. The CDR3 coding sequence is TGTGCCAGCAGTCTCGGACAGGGGGCGTCCCATGGCTACACCTTC. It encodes CASSLGQGASHGYTF.

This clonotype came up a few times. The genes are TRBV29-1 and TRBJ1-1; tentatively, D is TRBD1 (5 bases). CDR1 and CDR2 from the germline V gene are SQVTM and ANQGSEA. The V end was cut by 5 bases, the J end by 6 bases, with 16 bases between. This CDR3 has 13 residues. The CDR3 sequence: CSVPRPTGAEAFF. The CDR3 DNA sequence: TGCAGCGTTCCGCGTCCTACGGGGGCTGAAGCTTTCTTT.

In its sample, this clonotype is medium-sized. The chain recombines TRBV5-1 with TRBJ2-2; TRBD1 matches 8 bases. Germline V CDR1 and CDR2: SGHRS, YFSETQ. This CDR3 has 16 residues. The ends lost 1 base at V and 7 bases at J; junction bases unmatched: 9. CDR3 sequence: CASSLYQGANGGELFF. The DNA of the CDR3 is TGCGCCAGCAGCTTGTATCAGGGGGCGAATGGCGGGGAGCTGTTTTTT.

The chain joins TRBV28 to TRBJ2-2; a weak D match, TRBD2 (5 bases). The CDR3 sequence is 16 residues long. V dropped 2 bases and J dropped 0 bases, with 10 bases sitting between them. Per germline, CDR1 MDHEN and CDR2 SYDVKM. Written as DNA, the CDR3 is TGTGCCAGCAGTTTAGTATTAGCGCCGAACACCGGGGAGCTGTTTTTT. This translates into CASSLVLAPNTGELFF.

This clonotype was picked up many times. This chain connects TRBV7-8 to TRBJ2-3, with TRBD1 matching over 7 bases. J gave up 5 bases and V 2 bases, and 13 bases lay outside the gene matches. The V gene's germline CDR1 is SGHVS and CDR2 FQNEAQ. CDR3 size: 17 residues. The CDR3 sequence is CASSLIPQDRQGDTQYF. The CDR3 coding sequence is TGTGCCAGCAGCTTAATTCCCCAGGACAGGCAAGGAGATACGCAGTATTTT.

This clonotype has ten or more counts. The CDR3 is CSVTSWGRVETQYF. CDR3 sequence (DNA): TGCAGCGTTACCTCCTGGGGCAGGGTAGAGACCCAGTACTTC. V gene TRBV29-1 combines with J gene TRBJ2-5, with D perhaps matching TRBD1 (5 bases). Germline V lookup: CDR1 SQVTM, CDR2 ANQGSEA. This CDR3 has 14 residues. V was trimmed by 5 bases and J by 4 bases, leaving 17 bases between them.

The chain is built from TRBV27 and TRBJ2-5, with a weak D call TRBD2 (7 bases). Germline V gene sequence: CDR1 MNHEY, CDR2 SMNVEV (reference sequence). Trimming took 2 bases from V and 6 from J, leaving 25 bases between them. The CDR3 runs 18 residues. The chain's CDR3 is CASSLGGWGGAAIKTQYF. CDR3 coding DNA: TGTGCCAGCAGTTTAGGTGGATGGGGGGGGGCGGCAATAAAGACCCAGTACTTC.

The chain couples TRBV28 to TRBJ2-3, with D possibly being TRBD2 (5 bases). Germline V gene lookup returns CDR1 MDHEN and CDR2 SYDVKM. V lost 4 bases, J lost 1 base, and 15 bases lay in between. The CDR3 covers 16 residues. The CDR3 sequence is CASSSPGVSGTDTQYF. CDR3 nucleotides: TGTGCCAGCAGTTCCCCCGGGGTCTCCGGCACAGATACGCAGTATTTT.

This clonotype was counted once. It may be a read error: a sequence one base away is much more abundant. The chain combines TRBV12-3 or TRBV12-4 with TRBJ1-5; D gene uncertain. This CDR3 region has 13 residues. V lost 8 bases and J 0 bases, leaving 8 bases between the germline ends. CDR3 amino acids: CASGENSNQPQHF. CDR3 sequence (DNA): TGTGCCAGCGGTGAAAATAGCAATCAGCCCCAGCATTTT.

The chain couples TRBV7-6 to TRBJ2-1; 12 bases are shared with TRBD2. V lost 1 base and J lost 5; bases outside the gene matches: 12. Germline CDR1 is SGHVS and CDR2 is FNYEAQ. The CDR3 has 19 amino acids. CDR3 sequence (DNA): TGTGCCAGCAGCTTAGGTCCCAGGCGTCTAGCGGGGGGGGACAATGAGCAGTTCTTC. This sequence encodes CASSLGPRRLAGGDNEQFF. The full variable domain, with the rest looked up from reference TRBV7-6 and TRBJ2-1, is GAGVSQSPRYKVTKRGQDVALRCDPISGHVSLYWYRQALGQGPEFLTYFNYEAQQDKSGLPNDRFSAERPEGSISTLTIQRTEQRDSAMYRCASSLGPRRLAGGDNEQFFGPGTRLTVL.

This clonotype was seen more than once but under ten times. The CDR3 DNA follows: TGCGCCGCGGGGCGGAACACTGAAGCTTTCTTT. This codes for CAAGRNTEAFF. The gene calls are TRBV4-1 and TRBJ1-1, with a weak D call TRBD1 (5 bases). Trimming removed 11 bases at V and 1 base at J, with 8 bases between. The CDR3 loop spans 11 amino acids. The germline V gene has CDR1 MGHRA and CDR2 YSYEKL.

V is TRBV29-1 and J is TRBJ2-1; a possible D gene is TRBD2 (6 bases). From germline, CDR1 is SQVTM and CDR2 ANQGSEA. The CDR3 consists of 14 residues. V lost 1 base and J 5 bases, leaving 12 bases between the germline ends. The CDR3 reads CSVEARETDNEQFF. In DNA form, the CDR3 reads TGCAGCGTTGAAGCCCGGGAGACGGACAATGAGCAGTTCTTC.

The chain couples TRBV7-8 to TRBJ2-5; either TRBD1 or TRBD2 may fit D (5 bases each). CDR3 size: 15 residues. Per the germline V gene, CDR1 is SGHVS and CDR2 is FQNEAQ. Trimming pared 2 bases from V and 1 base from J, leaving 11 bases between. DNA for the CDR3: TGTGCCAGCAGCTTATCCTATGGGGGCCAAGAGACCCAGTACTTC. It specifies CASSLSYGGQETQYF.

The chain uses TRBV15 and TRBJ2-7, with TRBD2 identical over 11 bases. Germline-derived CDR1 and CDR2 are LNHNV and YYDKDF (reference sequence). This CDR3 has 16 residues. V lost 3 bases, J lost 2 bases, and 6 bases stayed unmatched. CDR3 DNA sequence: TGTGCCACCAGCAGTTGGGGACTAGCGGACACCTACGAGCAGTACTTC. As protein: CATSSWGLADTYEQYF.

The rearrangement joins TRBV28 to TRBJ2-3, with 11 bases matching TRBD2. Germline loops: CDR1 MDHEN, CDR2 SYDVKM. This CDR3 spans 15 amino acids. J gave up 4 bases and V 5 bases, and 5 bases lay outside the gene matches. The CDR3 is CASSGSGGVADTQYF. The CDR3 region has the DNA TGTGCCAGCAGTGGTAGCGGGGGGGTGGCAGATACGCAGTATTTT.

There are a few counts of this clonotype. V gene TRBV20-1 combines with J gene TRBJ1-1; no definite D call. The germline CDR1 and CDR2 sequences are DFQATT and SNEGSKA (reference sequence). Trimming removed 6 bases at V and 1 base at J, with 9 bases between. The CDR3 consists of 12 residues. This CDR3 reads CSAQRANTEAFF. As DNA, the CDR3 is TGCAGTGCGCAAAGGGCGAACACTGAAGCTTTCTTT.

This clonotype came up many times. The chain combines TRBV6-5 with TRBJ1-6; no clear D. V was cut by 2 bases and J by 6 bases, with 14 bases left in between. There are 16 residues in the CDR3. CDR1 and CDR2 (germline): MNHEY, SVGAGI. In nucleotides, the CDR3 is TGTGCCAGCAGTTACATCGGGTTTGATGGTAATTCACCCCTCCACTTT. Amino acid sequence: CASSYIGFDGNSPLHF.

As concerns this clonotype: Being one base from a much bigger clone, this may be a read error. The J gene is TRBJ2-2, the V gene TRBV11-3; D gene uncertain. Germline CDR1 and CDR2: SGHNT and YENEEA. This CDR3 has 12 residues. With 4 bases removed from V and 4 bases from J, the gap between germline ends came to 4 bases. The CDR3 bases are TGTGCCAGCAGCTGGACCACCGGGGAGCTGTTTTTT. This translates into CASSWTTGELFF.

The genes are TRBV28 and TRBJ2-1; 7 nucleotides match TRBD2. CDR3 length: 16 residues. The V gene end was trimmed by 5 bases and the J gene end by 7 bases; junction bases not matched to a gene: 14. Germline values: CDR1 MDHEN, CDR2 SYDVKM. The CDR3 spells CASSTPGEGPINEQFF. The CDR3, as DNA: TGTGCCAGCAGTACCCCTGGGGAGGGGCCTATTAATGAGCAGTTCTTC.